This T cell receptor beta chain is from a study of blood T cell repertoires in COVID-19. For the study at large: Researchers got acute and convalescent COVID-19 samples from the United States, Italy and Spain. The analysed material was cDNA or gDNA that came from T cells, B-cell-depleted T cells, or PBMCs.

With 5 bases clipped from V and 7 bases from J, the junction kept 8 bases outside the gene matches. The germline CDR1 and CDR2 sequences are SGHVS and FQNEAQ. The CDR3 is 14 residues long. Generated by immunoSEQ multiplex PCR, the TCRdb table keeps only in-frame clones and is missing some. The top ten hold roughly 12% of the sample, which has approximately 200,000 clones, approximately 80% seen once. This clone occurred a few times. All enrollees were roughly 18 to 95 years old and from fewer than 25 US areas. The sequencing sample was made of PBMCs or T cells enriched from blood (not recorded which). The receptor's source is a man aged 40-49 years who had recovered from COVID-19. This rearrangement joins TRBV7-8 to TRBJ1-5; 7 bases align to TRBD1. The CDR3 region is CASSHPTGPQPQHF. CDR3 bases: TGTGCCAGCAGCCATCCGACAGGGCCGCAGCCCCAGCATTTT.